Sequencing of this TCR beta chain was carried out in a study of cytomegalovirus exposure and HLA in healthy donors. Germline V CDR1 and CDR2: MNHEY, SVGAGI. The CDR3 has 14 residues. Trimming shortened V by 8 bases and J by 0 bases, and 13 bases separated the two germline ends. Remarks on this clone: The target antigen is unknown.

Primers for the PCR totalled 60 Vbeta and 13 Jbeta. The authors' processing: A follow-up analysis tallied 60 million to 85 million unique TCR beta chains, some 11 million shared. Clones were sequenced by immunoSEQ multiplex PCR, and TCRdb holds only the in-frame ones, with some missing. V and J calls and clone size are given by that table; D and trimming were obtained from the DNA. The table includes 150,000 to 200,000 clones, 68% detected once. Regarding the study as a whole: Differences between HLA loci emerged in a later analysis of TCR association rates, with DRB1 most and HLA-C fewest. The study labeled under 200 TCR beta chains cytomegalovirus-associated. Most TCR sequences were uncommon, yet certain public TCRs appeared in many donors.

The sample comprised PBMCs. The origin of this receptor is a man between 50 and 59 years old in good health and CMV-seronegative. The chain is built from TRBV6-5 and TRBJ1-2; D gene uncertain. The CDR3 reads CASGYRGANYGYTF. Here the CDR3 DNA reads TGTGCCAGCGGCTATCGGGGAGCTAACTATGGCTACACCTTC.